This TCR beta chain was retrieved from a study of chemoradiotherapy in HPV16-positive cancers. In its sample, this clone was seen a few times. Its target is unknown. Method: immunoSEQ multiplex PCR; TCRdb's copy keeps in-frame clones and lacks some. The data hold about 32,000 clones, with approximately 90% observed a single time. Study-wide points: Better recurrence-free survival went with HPV-responsive T-cell expansion in HPV16-positive patients. HPV-specific T cells were functionally defined from only two HPV16-positive patients.

Samples were taken several times over chemoradiotherapy. The germline V and J ends were trimmed by 4 bases and 4 bases, with 11 bases remaining between them. This CDR3 is 13 amino acids long. CDR1 SGDLS and CDR2 YYNGEE come from the germline V gene. Specimen: blood, collected from a patient who underwent chemoradiotherapy. This chain connects TRBV9 to TRBJ1-2; possible D gene TRBD1, 5 bases. The source is a human donor with HPV-associated anogenital cancer. CDR3 region: CASSSGEIYGYTF. The DNA for the CDR3 is TGTGCCAGCAGCTCGGGGGAGATCTATGGCTACACCTTC.